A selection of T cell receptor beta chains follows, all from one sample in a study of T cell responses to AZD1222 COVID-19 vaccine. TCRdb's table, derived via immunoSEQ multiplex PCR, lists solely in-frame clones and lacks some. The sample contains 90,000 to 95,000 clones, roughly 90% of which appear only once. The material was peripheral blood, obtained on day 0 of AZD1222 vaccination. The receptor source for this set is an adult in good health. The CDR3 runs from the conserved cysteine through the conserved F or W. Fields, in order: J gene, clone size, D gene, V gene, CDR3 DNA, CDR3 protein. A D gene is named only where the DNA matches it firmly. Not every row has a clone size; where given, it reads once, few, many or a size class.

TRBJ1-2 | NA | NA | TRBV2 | TGTGCCAGCAGTGTTACACCCACGTTAGGTGAAGGCTACACCTTC | CASSVTPTLGEGYTF
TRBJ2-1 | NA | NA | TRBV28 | TGTGCCAGCAGTGCACACGTCTCCTACAATGAGCAGTTCTTC | CASSAHVSYNEQFF
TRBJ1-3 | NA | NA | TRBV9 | TGTGCCAGCAGCTCCCGGGCCGGGGGAAGCTCTGGAAACACCATATATTTT | CASSSRAGGSSGNTIYF
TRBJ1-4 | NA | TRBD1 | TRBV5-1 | TGCGCCAGCAGCCCAGGGGGGGCAACTAATGAAAAACTGTTTTTT | CASSPGGATNEKLFF
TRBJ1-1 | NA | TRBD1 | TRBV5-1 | TGCGCCAGCAGCCTGGGACAGGGCAGTTGGGGCACTGAAGCTTTCTTT | CASSLGQGSWGTEAFF
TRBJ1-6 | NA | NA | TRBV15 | TGTGCCACCAGCACCTCGGGACACCGTGCACCCCTCCACTTT | CATSTSGHRAPLHF
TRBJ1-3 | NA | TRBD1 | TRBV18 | TGTGCCAGCTCACCACCGACCAGGGGGTACACCATATATTTT | CASSPPTRGYTIYF
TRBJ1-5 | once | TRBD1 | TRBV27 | TGTGCCAGCAGTCCCGCCCTTACAGGGGACAATCAGCCCCAGCATTTT | CASSPALTGDNQPQHF
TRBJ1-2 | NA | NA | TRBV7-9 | TGTGCCAGCAGCCTCATCTACGGGGGGGCCGGCTACACCTTC | CASSLIYGGAGYTF
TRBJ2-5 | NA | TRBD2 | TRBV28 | TGTGCCAGCAGTTTGTTAGGCGGGACTAGCGACCAAGAGACCCAGTACTTC | CASSLLGGTSDQETQYF
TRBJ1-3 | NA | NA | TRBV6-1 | TGTGCCAGCAGTGAGGTCCTGGGCGGCGGAAACACCATATATTTT | CASSEVLGGGNTIYF
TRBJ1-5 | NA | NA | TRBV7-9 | TGTGCCAGCAGCTCACAGGGTGGACAGCCCCAGCATTTT | CASSSQGGQPQHF
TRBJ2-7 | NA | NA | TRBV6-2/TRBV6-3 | TGTGCCAGCAGTTACTCGGCAGGGAGCTACGAGCAGTACTTC | CASSYSAGSYEQYF
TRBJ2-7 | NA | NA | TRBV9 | TGTGCCAGCAGCTCGTCCCTGGACGAGCAGTACTTC | CASSSSLDEQYF
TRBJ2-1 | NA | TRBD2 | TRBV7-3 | TGTGCCAGCAGCTTAGCCAGCGGGAGAGGCAATGAGCAGTTCTTC | CASSLASGRGNEQFF
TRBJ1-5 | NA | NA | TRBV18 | TGTGCCAGCTCGACGACAGTTCGCAATCAGCCCCAGCATTTT | CASSTTVRNQPQHF
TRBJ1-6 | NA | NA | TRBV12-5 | TGTGCTAGTGGTTTGTCTCAAGGACGCAACCCGGATTCACCCCTCCACTTT | CASGLSQGRNPDSPLHF
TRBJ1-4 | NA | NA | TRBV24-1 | TGTGCCACCAGTGACCCCAGGGGCCCGGCTGAAAAACTGTTTTTT | CATSDPRGPAEKLFF
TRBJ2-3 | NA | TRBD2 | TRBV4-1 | TGCGCCAGCAGCCAAGTTTCTAGCGGCCCAGATACGCAGTATTTT | CASSQVSSGPDTQYF